Below, one TCR beta chain is given with its context. Its antigen is undetermined. An end of the junction does not agree with germline; a read error may underlie this. This sample was taken from a study of cytomegalovirus exposure and HLA in healthy donors. About the research overall: Earlier, approximately 180 million T cells were analyzed, and some 120 million unique TCR beta sequences were found among them.

Likely unrecorded immune exposures existed in these nominally healthy donors. Study-level points and caveats: Only CMV serostatus was available as immune exposure information.

Primers: 60 Vbeta forward and 13 Jbeta reverse. Per the original methods: Later, an analysis found roughly 80 million unique TCR beta chains, and about 10 million of these were shared. Clones were read by immunoSEQ multiplex PCR, and TCRdb kept only the in-frame ones, dropping some. The V and J calls and clone size are taken from that table; D and trimming were inferred from the DNA. The sample consists of some 93,000 clones, approximately 68% of them appearing once. The specimen sequenced was PBMCs. This clonotype was obtained from a boy aged 5-17 years in good health and CMV-seropositive.

The CDR3 protein is CASSLGMTGVDGYPF. CDR3 DNA sequence: TGTGCCAGCAGCTTGGGGATGACAGGGGTTGATGGCTACCCCTTC. The chain links TRBV5-6 to TRBJ1-2; TRBD1 matches at 8 bases. This CDR3 has 15 amino acids. Looked up from germline, CDR1 is SGHDT and CDR2 is YYEEEE.